The T cell receptor beta chain described here comes from a study of blood T cells in healthy people across ages. Only a few counts were recorded for this clonotype. Then a second PCR, running roughly 6 to 11 cycles, was carried out with a sample-barcoded 5' primer and a J-beta primer mix. Per-sample output comprised a minimum of 2.5 million paired-end reads containing CDR3. TCRdb itself ran the 5' RACE reads through MiXCR, one entry per CDR3 protein. The top ten clones hold 20% of a sample with hundreds of thousands of distinct CDR3 sequences, 40% to 45% of them seen once. The CDR3 contains 14 residues. The germline V gene encodes CDR1 ENHRY and CDR2 SYGVKD. The V end was cut by 2 bases, the J end by 7 bases, with 12 bases between.

The chain joins TRBV10-3 to TRBJ2-1; no clear D gene. The TCR originated in a woman aged 55-70 years in good health. What was sequenced was blood. CDR3 nucleotide sequence: TGTGCCATCAGTGAGGCTGGCGCCCGAAATGAGCAGTTCTTC. It codes for CAISEAGARNEQFF.